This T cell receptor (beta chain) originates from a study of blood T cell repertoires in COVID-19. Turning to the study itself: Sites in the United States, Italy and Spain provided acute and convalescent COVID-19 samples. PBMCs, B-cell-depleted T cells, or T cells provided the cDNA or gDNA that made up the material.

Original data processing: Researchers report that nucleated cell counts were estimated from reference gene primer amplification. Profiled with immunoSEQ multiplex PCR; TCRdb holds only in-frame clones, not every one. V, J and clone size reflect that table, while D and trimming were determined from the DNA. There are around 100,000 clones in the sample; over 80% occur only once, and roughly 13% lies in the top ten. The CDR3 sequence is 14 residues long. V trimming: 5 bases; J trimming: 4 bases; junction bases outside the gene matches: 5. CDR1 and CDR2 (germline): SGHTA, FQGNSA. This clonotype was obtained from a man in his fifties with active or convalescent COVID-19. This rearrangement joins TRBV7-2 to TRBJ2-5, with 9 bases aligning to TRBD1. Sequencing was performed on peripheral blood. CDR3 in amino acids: CASSTRTGVETQYF. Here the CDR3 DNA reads TGTGCCAGCAGCACCCGGACAGGGGTAGAGACCCAGTACTTC.